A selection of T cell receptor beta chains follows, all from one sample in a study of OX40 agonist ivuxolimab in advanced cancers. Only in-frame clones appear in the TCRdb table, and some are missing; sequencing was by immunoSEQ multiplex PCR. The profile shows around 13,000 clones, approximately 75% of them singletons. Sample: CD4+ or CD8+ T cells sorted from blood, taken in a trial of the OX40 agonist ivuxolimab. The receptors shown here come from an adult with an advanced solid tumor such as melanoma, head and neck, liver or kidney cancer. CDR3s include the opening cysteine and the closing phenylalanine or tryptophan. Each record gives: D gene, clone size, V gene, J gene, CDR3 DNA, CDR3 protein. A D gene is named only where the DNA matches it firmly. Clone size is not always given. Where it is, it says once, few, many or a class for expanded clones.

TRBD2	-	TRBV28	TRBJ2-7	TGTGCCAGCAGTAGGACTAGCGGGCTTTCCTACGAGCAGTACTTC	CASSRTSGLSYEQYF
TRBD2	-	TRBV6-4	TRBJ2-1	TGTGCCAGCAGTGACCCCACTAGCGGATACAATGAGCAGTTCTTC	CASSDPTSGYNEQFF
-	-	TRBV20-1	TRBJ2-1	TGCAGCACCGGGGGTCCGGATGAGCAGTTCTTC	CSTGGPDEQFF
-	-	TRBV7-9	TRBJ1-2	TGTGCCAGCAGCGCAGGTATAGGGATGGGCGGCTACACCTTC	CASSAGIGMGGYTF
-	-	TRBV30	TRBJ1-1	TGTGCCGGGGGGGGAGGGCGATTTGAAGCTTTCTTT	CAGGGGRFEAFF
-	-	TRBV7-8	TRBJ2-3	TGTGCCAGCAGCGCATTTACCGGGACGTTGGGGGATACGCAGTATTTT	CASSAFTGTLGDTQYF
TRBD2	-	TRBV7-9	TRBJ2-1	TGTGCCAGCAGCCATCCCGTGGTAGCGGGAAACCCAATCCGGTTCTTC	CASSHPVVAGNPIRFF
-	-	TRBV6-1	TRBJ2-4	TGTGCCATACTACTAGAAACCAAAAACATTCAGTACTTC	CAILLETKNIQYF
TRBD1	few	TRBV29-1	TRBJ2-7	TGCAGCGTTGAAGGATCCCCGGGACAGGGGGTCTACGAGCAGTACTTC	CSVEGSPGQGVYEQYF
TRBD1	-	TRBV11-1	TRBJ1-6	TGTGCCAGCAGCCTACGGGACAGGCCGAATTCACCCCTCCACTTT	CASSLRDRPNSPLHF
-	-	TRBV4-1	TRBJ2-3	TGCGCCAGCAGCCAAGTCTTTTATGTGGGGAGGAGCACAGATACGCAGTATTTT	CASSQVFYVGRSTDTQYF
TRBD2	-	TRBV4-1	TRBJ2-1	TGCGCCAGCAGCCAAGGGAGTATGGGACTAGCGGGCAATGAGCAGTTCTTC	CASSQGSMGLAGNEQFF
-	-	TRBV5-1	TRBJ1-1	TGCGCCAGCAGCTTGAGAGGGGATTACACTGAAGCTTTCTTT	CASSLRGDYTEAFF
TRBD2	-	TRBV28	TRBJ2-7	TGTGCCAGCAGTTCCGGGACTAGCGGGAGTATAAACCCCTACGAGCAGTACTTC	CASSSGTSGSINPYEQYF
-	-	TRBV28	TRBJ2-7	TGTGCCAGCAGTTTATATGGGGGTGGAGAGCAGTACTTC	CASSLYGGGEQYF
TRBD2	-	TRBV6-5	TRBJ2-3	TGTGCCAGCAGCGTTGGACTAGCGTCAGTAGATACGCAGTATTTT	CASSVGLASVDTQYF
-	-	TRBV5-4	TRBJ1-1	TGTGCCAGCAGCTCATACACTGAAGCTTTCTTT	CASSSYTEAFF
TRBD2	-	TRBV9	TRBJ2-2	TGTGCCAGCGGGAGGGCCTACACCGGGGAGCTGTTTTTT	CASGRAYTGELFF
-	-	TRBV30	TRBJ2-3	TGTGCCTGGAGTACCGGGAGTACAGATACGCAGTATTTT	CAWSTGSTDTQYF
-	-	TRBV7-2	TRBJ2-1	TGTGCCAGCAGCTTATATAACAGGGCTGTAGATGAGCAGTTCTTC	CASSLYNRAVDEQFF
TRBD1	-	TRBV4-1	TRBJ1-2	TGCGCCAGCAGCCAAGCTCGGACAGGGACCTATGGCTACACCTTC	CASSQARTGTYGYTF
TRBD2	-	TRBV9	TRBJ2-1	TGTGCCAGCAGCGTAGAAGCGGGAGGACGTAATGAGCAGTTCTTC	CASSVEAGGRNEQFF
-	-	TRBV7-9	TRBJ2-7	TGTGCCAGCAGCTTAACAGGGAAAGGGAACTACGAGCAGTACTTC	CASSLTGKGNYEQYF
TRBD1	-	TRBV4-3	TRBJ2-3	TGCGCCAGCAGCCCACAGGGGGCTCGCACAGATACGCAGTATTTT	CASSPQGARTDTQYF
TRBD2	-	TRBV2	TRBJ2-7	TGTGCCAGCAGGCCAAGCGGGAGCTCCTACGAGCAGTACTTC	CASRPSGSSYEQYF
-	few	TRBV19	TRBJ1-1	TGTGCCAGTAAAATTGGAAACACTGAAGCTTTCTTT	CASKIGNTEAFF
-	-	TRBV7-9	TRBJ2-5	TGTGCCAGCAGCTTGATCGGGGAAACGTACCAAGAGACCCAGTACTTC	CASSLIGETYQETQYF
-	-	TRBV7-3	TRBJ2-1	TGTGCCAGCAGCTTAGACGGTAGCTCCTACAATGAGCAGTTCTTC	CASSLDGSSYNEQFF
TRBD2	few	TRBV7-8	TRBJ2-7	TGTGCCAGCAGCGGAGCGGGAGGGCACAACGAGCAGTACTTC	CASSGAGGHNEQYF
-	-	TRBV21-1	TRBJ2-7	TGTGCCAGCAGCCGACGGGCAGGGGACTACGAGCAGTACTTC	CASSRRAGDYEQYF
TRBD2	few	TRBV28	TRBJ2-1	TGTGCCAGCAGTGCTACGACTAGCGGGACTGGAGATGAGCAGTTCTTC	CASSATTSGTGDEQFF
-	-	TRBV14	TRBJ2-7	TGTGCCAGCAGCGTAACAGGGAGTGGCGAGCAGTACTTC	CASSVTGSGEQYF
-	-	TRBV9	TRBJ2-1	TGTGCCAGCAGCGGAAGAAAGAACTACAATGAGCAGTTCTTC	CASSGRKNYNEQFF
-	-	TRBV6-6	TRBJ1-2	TGTGCCAGCAGTTACCTAGGACAGAACTATGGCTACACCTTC	CASSYLGQNYGYTF
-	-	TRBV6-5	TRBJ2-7	TGTGCCAGCAGTCCAACTGACTACGAGCAGTACTTC	CASSPTDYEQYF
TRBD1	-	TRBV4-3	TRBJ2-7	TGCGCCAGCAGCCAAGCTACAGGGGCACACGAGCAGTACTTC	CASSQATGAHEQYF
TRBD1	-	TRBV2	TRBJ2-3	TGTGCCAGCAGTGACGGACAGGGAGGATGGGATACGCAGTATTTT	CASSDGQGGWDTQYF
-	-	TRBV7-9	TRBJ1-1	TGTGCCAGCACGAGGAACACTGAAGCTTTCTTT	CASTRNTEAFF
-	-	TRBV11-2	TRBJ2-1	TGTGCCAGCACCCTTAGGGTGAGCCACAATGAGCAGTTCTTC	CASTLRVSHNEQFF
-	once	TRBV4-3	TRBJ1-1	TGCGCCAGCAGCCAAGAACAGGAGGGGAACACTGAAGCTTTCTTT	CASSQEQEGNTEAFF
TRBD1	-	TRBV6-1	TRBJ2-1	TGTGCCAGCATCACAGGGGCCTCCTTCTACAATGAGCAGTTCTTC	CASITGASFYNEQFF
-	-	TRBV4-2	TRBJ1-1	TGTGCCAGCAGCCAAGATCGGGTAAACACTGAAGCTTTCTTT	CASSQDRVNTEAFF
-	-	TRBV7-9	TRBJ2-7	TGTGCCAGCAGCTTAGCGCGATCGGTAAGGGGGGCCCTTTGGAACGAGCAGTACTTC	CASSLARSVRGALWNEQYF
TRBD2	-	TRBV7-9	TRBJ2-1	TGTGCCAGCAGCTTAGCAGGACTAGCGGGAGTCAGTGAGCAGTTCTTC	CASSLAGLAGVSEQFF
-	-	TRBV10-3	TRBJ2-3	TGTGCCACCAAGGACAGCACAGATACGCAGTATTTT	CATKDSTDTQYF
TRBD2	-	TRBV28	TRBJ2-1	TGTGCCAGCAGCGCAACCCTAATTCTCAGCGGGGGGACCTCCTACAATGAGCAGTTCTTC	CASSATLILSGGTSYNEQFF
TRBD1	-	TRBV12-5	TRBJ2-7	TGTGCTAGTGGTTTCGGACAGGGCTACGAGCAGTACTTC	CASGFGQGYEQYF
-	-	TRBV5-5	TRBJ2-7	TGTGCCAGCAGCTTGCTCCGGGCGACGGACGAGCAGTACTTC	CASSLLRATDEQYF
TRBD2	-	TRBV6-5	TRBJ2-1	TGTGCCAGCAGTTCGGCTAGCGGGAGGGCCGATGAGCAGTTCTTC	CASSSASGRADEQFF
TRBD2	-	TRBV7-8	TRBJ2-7	TGTGCCAGCAGCTTACGCGGGAGGGCCCTCTACGAGCAGTACTTC	CASSLRGRALYEQYF
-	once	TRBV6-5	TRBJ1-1	TGTGCCAGCAGTTATGGGGGAGCGAACACTGAAGCTTTCTTT	CASSYGGANTEAFF
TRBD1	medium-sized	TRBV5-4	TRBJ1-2	TGTGCCAGCAACCTCGACAGGGACTACACCTTC	CASNLDRDYTF
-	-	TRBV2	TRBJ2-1	TGTGCCAGCAGTGATTCGGGACCCACTCCTGGGGAGCAGTTCTTC	CASSDSGPTPGEQFF
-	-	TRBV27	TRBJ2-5	TGTGCCAGCAGTTTAGCGGGACATCAAGAGACCCAGTACTTC	CASSLAGHQETQYF
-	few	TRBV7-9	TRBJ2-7	TGTGCCAGCAGCTCCGAGACAGAGGTCGAGCAGTACTTC	CASSSETEVEQYF